This TCR beta chain is from a study of T cell repertoires in cytomegalovirus infection. The CDR3 has 18 amino acids. The ends lost 6 bases at V and 6 bases at J; junction bases unmatched: 16. Via MiXCR, TCRdb re-called the reads, giving one row per CDR3 protein. The table records 150,000 to 200,000 distinct CDR3 sequences, roughly 19% of them present only once. This sequence originates from a human donor in good health (CMV status not recorded). Some clones in this sample may be carry-over from other donors' samples. The sequenced sample consisted of PBMCs. The rearrangement links TRBV12-3 or TRBV12-4 to TRBJ2-7; 14 bases are shared with TRBD2. The chain's CDR3 is CASSRGLAGGPPLSEQYF. In nucleotides, the CDR3 is TGTGCCAGCAGCCGCGGACTAGCGGGGGGCCCCCCCTTGTCCGAGCAGTACTTC.